This paragraph covers one T cell receptor (beta chain) sequence. The record originates from a study of blood T cell repertoires in COVID-19. Germline lookup yields CDR1 MNHEY and CDR2 SVGAGI. The length of the CDR3 is 13 residues. The V and J ends lost 7 bases and 5 bases respectively, with 15 bases between them. Assay used: immunoSEQ multiplex PCR; TCRdb lists only in-frame clones, some missing. This sample has more than 50,000 clones; about 81% occur once, and the top ten carry around an eighth. Sample: peripheral blood. The sequence derives from a human donor in a cohort sampled during active COVID-19. The rearrangement joins TRBV6-5 to TRBJ2-7, with a weak D call TRBD1 (6 bases). Here the CDR3 reads CASNPRDTHEQYF. For the CDR3, the DNA is TGTGCCAGCAACCCCCGGGACACCCACGAGCAGTACTTC.